This T cell receptor beta chain derives from a study of blood T cell repertoires in COVID-19. Study information: The United States, Italy and Spain were the sources of the acute and convalescent COVID-19 samples.

Sequencing used immunoSEQ multiplex PCR; TCRdb keeps in-frame clones, though not all of them. The table has some 140,000 clones, roughly 78% seen once. This CDR3 region has 15 residues. CDR1 SGHNT and CDR2 YYREEE come from the germline V gene (reference sequence). Trimming cost V 0 bases and J 6 bases; bases outside gene matches: 5. The V call is TRBV5-4, the J call TRBJ2-2, with 7 bases that match TRBD1. The source of this sequence is a man aged 55 to 70 with acute or convalescent COVID-19. The sequenced material came from peripheral blood. The DNA for the CDR3 is TGTGCCAGCAGCTTGGTCGGTCAGGGGGCCGGGGAGCTGTTTTTT. Translated: CASSLVGQGAGELFF.